These 15 T cell receptor beta chains share one sample of origin, sequenced in a study of blood T cells in healthy people across ages. A second PCR, run for about 6 to 11 cycles, used a sample-barcoded 5' primer plus a J-beta primer mix. TCRdb reprocessed the 5' RACE reads via MiXCR and lists one record per CDR3 protein. The sample consists of roughly 900,000 distinct CDR3 sequences, around 49% of them appearing once. Sample: blood. The receptors shown here come from a man aged 25 to 40 in good health.

The rearrangement links TRBV7-3 to TRBJ2-7; 8 bases match TRBD1. Per germline, CDR1 SGHTA and CDR2 FQGTGA. The CDR3 has 15 residues. The J segment lost 7 bases and the V segment lost 1 base, leaving 9 bases of the junction unmatched. CDR3 in amino acids: CASSLNRGAYNEQYF. The CDR3 bases are TGTGCCAGCAGCTTAAACAGGGGGGCCTACAATGAGCAGTACTTC.

The chain links TRBV7-9 to TRBJ1-4, with D unresolved. The ends were cut back, 3 bases at V and 8 bases at J, with 13 bases in the middle. CDR1 and CDR2 from the germline V gene are SEHNR and FQNEAQ (reference sequence). This CDR3 region has 14 residues. CDR3 in amino acids: CASSLFEDGEKLFF. CDR3 in DNA: TGTGCCAGCAGCTTGTTCGAGGACGGGGAAAAACTGTTTTTT.

V and J are TRBV12-3 or TRBV12-4 and TRBJ2-4; D is perhaps TRBD1 (6 bases). Trimming pared 6 bases from V and 0 bases from J, leaving 15 bases between. The CDR3 runs 16 residues. Written as DNA, the CDR3 is TGTGCCAGCAGGCCCCCGGGACACGGAGCCAAAAACATTCAGTACTTC. Translated, it gives CASRPPGHGAKNIQYF.

This clonotype was seen once. Germline is not matched at one junction end, which may reflect a read error. The chain carries TRBV25-1 and TRBJ2-1, with no clear D. CDR1 is MGHDK, CDR2 SYGVNS, per germline. This CDR3 region has 13 residues. CDR3 region: CASSEGNYKEQFF. The CDR3 coding sequence is TGTGCCAGCAGTGAAGGGAACTACAAGGAGCAGTTCTTC. Drawing the rest from reference TRBV25-1 and TRBJ2-1, the complete variable domain is EADIYQTPRYLVIGTGKKITLECSQTMGHDKMYWYQQDPGMELHLIHYSYGVNSTEKGDLSSESTVSRIRTEHFPLTLESARPSHTSQYLCASSEGNYKEQFFGPGTRLTVL.

As regards this clonotype: A single base separates this from a much larger clone, so it may be a read error. This rearrangement joins TRBV5-1 to TRBJ2-7, with D hard to call. The CDR3 consists of 14 residues. V was clipped by 0 bases and J by 5 bases, with 12 bases between them. Germline assignment: CDR1 SGHRS and CDR2 YFSETQ. CDR3 sequence reads: CASSLVSSRDEQYF. The CDR3 coding sequence is TGCGCCAGCAGCTTGGTCTCTAGTCGCGACGAGCAGTACTTC.

The chain uses TRBV4-3 and TRBJ2-1, with TRBD2 identical over 11 bases. Unmatched junction bases numbered 10, after V lost 1 base and J lost 5 bases. The CDR3 totals 18 residues. CDR1 LGHNA and CDR2 YSLEER come from the germline V gene. CDR3 loop: CASSQVGASGGSHNEQFF. The CDR3 DNA follows: TGCGCCAGCAGCCAAGTTGGGGCTAGCGGGGGGTCCCACAATGAGCAGTTCTTC.

The sample holds a few counts of this clonotype. The V call is TRBV7-2, the J call TRBJ1-1; D is unresolved. The V gene's germline CDR1 is SGHTA and CDR2 FQGNSA. The CDR3 is 12 amino acids. With 5 bases removed from V and 7 bases from J, the gap between germline ends came to 11 bases. CDR3 sequence: CASSPEGHEAFF. As DNA, the CDR3 is TGTGCCAGCAGCCCCGAGGGTCATGAAGCTTTCTTT.

The chain combines TRBV28 with TRBJ2-7; D might be TRBD1 (6 bases). Trimming shortened V by 6 bases and J by 0 bases, and 15 bases separated the two germline ends. This CDR3 has 15 residues. Germline V gene sequence: CDR1 MDHEN, CDR2 SYDVKM. Written as DNA, the CDR3 is TGTGCCAGCAGCTATAAACAGGGCAACTCCTACGAGCAGTACTTC. This translates into CASSYKQGNSYEQYF. Supplemented by reference TRBV28 and TRBJ2-7, the full variable domain reads DVKVTQSSRYLVKRTGEKVFLECVQDMDHENMFWYRQDPGLGLRLIYFSYDVKMKEKGDIPEGYSVSREKKERFSLILESASTNQTSMYLCASSYKQGNSYEQYFGPGTRLTVT.

This rearrangement joins TRBV29-1 to TRBJ1-2, with a tentative D call TRBD1 (6 bases). Germline CDR1 is SQVTM and CDR2 is ANQGSEA. The CDR3 has 12 amino acids. Trimming took off 3 bases at V and 6 bases at J, with 11 bases between the two ends. The CDR3 region has the DNA TGCAGCGTTGACAAACAGGGCGATGGCTACACCTTC. Protein product: CSVDKQGDGYTF.

This rearrangement joins TRBV6-5 to TRBJ1-4; D is unclear. Between the trimmed V and J ends, which lost 2 bases and 10 bases, there was a span of 14 bases. Germline V CDR1 and CDR2: MNHEY, SVGAGI. The CDR3 is made up of 14 amino acids. CDR3 nucleotides: TGTGCCAGCAGTTACGCCGCGGGAGAGGGAAAACTGTTTTTT. This encodes CASSYAAGEGKLFF.

This clonotype came up a few times. The rearrangement uses TRBV28 and TRBJ1-2; 10 bases are a match to TRBD1. Germline trimming cut 5 bases from V and 3 bases from J; bases unmatched to any gene: 12. The CDR3 spans 17 residues. Germline CDR1 reads MDHEN; CDR2 reads SYDVKM. The CDR3 reads CASSLGTGAGMYYGYTF. The CDR3 nucleotides are TGTGCCAGCAGTCTCGGGACAGGGGCTGGAATGTACTATGGCTACACCTTC.

In its sample, this clonotype was seen a few times. V is TRBV3-1 and J is TRBJ2-7; a weak D match, TRBD1 (5 bases). The V gene lost 2 bases and the J gene lost 5 bases, with 19 bases spanning the gap. The CDR3 length is 16 residues. The germline V gene encodes CDR1 LGHDT and CDR2 YNNKEL (reference sequence). The CDR3 sequence is CASSQITQGEVDEQYF. The CDR3 DNA follows: TGTGCCAGCAGCCAAATTACTCAGGGTGAGGTGGACGAGCAGTACTTC.

The J gene is TRBJ2-7, the V gene TRBV20-1; 7 nucleotides match TRBD1. Germline V gene lookup returns CDR1 DFQATT and CDR2 SNEGSKA (reference sequence). This CDR3 contains 13 residues. V shed 1 base, J shed 3 bases, and the junction held 3 bases outside the gene matches. The CDR3 coding sequence is TGCAGTGCTAGAGGGGGACAGATCTACGAGCAGTACTTC. Translating it yields CSARGGQIYEQYF.

This clonotype was found a few times. The V and J genes are TRBV5-1 and TRBJ2-3; 11 positions agree with TRBD1. The germline V gene encodes CDR1 SGHRS and CDR2 YFSETQ. The V segment lost 4 bases and the J segment 2 bases; nucleotides outside the gene matches: 9. The CDR3 extends over 17 amino acids. This CDR3 is CASSVRTGGLSTDTQYF. The CDR3 bases are TGCGCCAGCAGCGTCCGGACAGGGGGCCTATCCACAGATACGCAGTATTTT.

The rearrangement joins TRBV18 to TRBJ2-7; possibly TRBD2 for D (5 bases). V lost 3 bases and J lost 4, with 13 bases in between. CDR1 and CDR2 from the germline V gene are KGHSH and LQKENI. The CDR3 is made up of 14 amino acids. CDR3 sequence: CASSPRLQSYEQYF. CDR3 coding DNA: TGTGCCAGCTCACCGCGACTACAGAGTTACGAGCAGTACTTC.